These 29 T cell receptor gamma chains originate from one sample sequenced in a study of Vδ1+ human thymocytes. General study findings and limits: In the thymus, TRG and TRD repertoires looked highly polyclonal with Gaussian CDR3 lengths.

These receptors have no known antigen. Sequences come from RNA converted to cDNA by reverse transcription. The CDR3 regions were amplified by multiplex PCR from V-gene primers to a constant-region primer. With CATT, TCRdb re-called clones from the multiplex PCR reads. Among 20,000 to 25,000 gamma-chain clones listed, approximately 15% were seen once. Source material: Vdelta1+ gamma-delta thymocytes from the thymus. Indicated subset: FACS-sorted CD3+ TCRalphabeta- TCRVdelta1+ TCRVdelta2- thymocytes. The origin of the receptors is a child under two years old who had congenital heart surgery.

The rearrangement joins TRGV2 to TRGJ1 or TRGJ2. The CDR3 is 14 residues long. V shed 0 bases and J 5 bases; nucleotides not matched to a gene: 7. Germline V gene data show CDR1 as EGSNGY and CDR2 as YDSYNSKV. The CDR3 coding sequence is TGTGCCACCTGGGACGGGCCTGAGAATTATAAGAAACTCTTT. It translates to CATWDGPENYKKLF.

The chain links TRGV5 to TRGJ1 or TRGJ2. The V segment lost 1 base and the J segment 3 bases; nucleotides outside the gene matches: 18. The CDR3 is made up of 18 amino acids. The germline CDR1 and CDR2 sequences are VINAFY and YDVSNSKD. This CDR3 is CATWDSRGPPLTYYKKLF. CDR3 DNA sequence: TGTGCCACCTGGGACAGCAGAGGACCCCCTCTAACTTATTATAAGAAACTCTTT.

This clone was seen only a few times. The rearrangement uses TRGV2 and TRGJ1 or TRGJ2. The CDR3 length is 10 residues. V shed 0 bases and J 16 bases; nucleotides not matched to a gene: 6. The germline V gene has CDR1 EGSNGY and CDR2 YDSYNSKV. This CDR3 is CATWDGGGLF. CDR3 coding DNA: TGTGCCACCTGGGACGGGGGGGGGCTCTTT.

This clone has just a few counts. Additional DNA sequences in this sample encode the identical CDR3. The chain joins TRGV4 to TRGJ1 or TRGJ2. CDR3 size: 12 residues. J was trimmed by 7 bases and V by 2 bases; bases with no gene match: 5. Germline assignment: CDR1 EGSTGY and CDR2 YDSYTSSV. CDR3: CATWDANYKKLF. In DNA, the CDR3 is TGTGCCACCTGGGATGCTAACTATAAGAAACTCTTT.

This clone was counted between two and nine times. The chain recombines TRGV9 with TRGJ1 or TRGJ2. Germline V gene lookup returns CDR1 GITISATS and CDR2 ISYDGTV (reference sequence). The CDR3 runs to 11 residues. Trimming removed 2 bases from V and 10 bases from J; junction bases left unmatched: 5. The CDR3 bases are TGTGCCTTGTGGGAGGACTTCAAGAAACTCTTT. This codes for CALWEDFKKLF.

V usage is TRGV3 and J usage is TRGJ1 or TRGJ2. J gave up 0 bases and V 0 bases, and 11 bases lay outside the gene matches. Looked up from germline, CDR1 is VTNTFY and CDR2 is YDVSTARD (reference sequence). The CDR3 has 17 amino acids. In nucleotides, the CDR3 is TGTGCCACCTGGGACAGGCGATCTGGCGTGAATTATTATAAGAAACTCTTT. It encodes CATWDRRSGVNYYKKLF.

The rearrangement links TRGV8 to TRGJ1 or TRGJ2. Germline CDR1 is VENAVY and CDR2 is YDSYNSRV. The CDR3 has 16 residues. Losses at the gene ends were 1 base for V and 12 bases for J; bases not matched to a gene: 21. CDR3 sequence: CATWDRGGRMGNRKLF. CDR3 in DNA: TGTGCCACCTGGGATAGAGGGGGACGAATGGGGAATAGGAAACTCTTT.

V usage is TRGV9 and J usage is TRGJ1 or TRGJ2. J gave up 5 bases and V 3 bases, and 13 bases lay outside the gene matches. CDR3 size: 15 residues. The germline CDR1 and CDR2 sequences are GITISATS and ISYDGTV (reference sequence). The CDR3 protein is CALWEIFPGDYKKLF. The CDR3 coding sequence is TGTGCCTTGTGGGAGATCTTCCCGGGGGATTATAAGAAACTCTTT.

This clone appeared a few times. The genes are TRGV5 and TRGJP2. Germline assignment: CDR1 VINAFY and CDR2 YDVSNSKD. V lost 0 bases, J lost 4 bases, and 14 bases stayed unmatched. The length of the CDR3 is 18 residues. The CDR3 region has the DNA TGTGCCACCTGGGACAGGCGTACGGGAGTGTCTAGTGATTGGATCAAGACGTTT. Residues: CATWDRRTGVSSDWIKTF.

The chain links TRGV8 to TRGJ1 or TRGJ2. The germline V gene encodes CDR1 VENAVY and CDR2 YDSYNSRV. The CDR3 is 12 amino acids. V trimming: 12 bases; J trimming: 9 bases; junction bases outside the gene matches: 17. The CDR3 here is CAAFSRGVKKLF. The CDR3 DNA reads as TGTGCCGCCTTTTCGCGGGGGGTTAAGAAACTCTTT.

The chain is built from TRGV5 and TRGJ1 or TRGJ2. The germline V gene encodes CDR1 VINAFY and CDR2 YDVSNSKD. This CDR3 is built from 16 residues. V trimming: 0 bases; J trimming: 3 bases; junction bases outside the gene matches: 11. This chain's CDR3 is CATWDRPQPFYYKKLF. In nucleotides, the CDR3 is TGTGCCACCTGGGACAGGCCCCAACCCTTTTATTATAAGAAACTCTTT.

The chain employs TRGV4 and TRGJ1 or TRGJ2. The CDR3 spans 15 residues. V lost 3 bases, J lost 3 bases, and 11 bases stayed unmatched. CDR1 is EGSTGY and CDR2 is YDSYTSSV in the germline V gene. CDR3 DNA: TGTGCCACCTGGGATAAGCGCCATGGTTATTATAAGAAACTCTTT. Protein: CATWDKRHGYYKKLF.

This clone was observed a handful of times. At one boundary the junction diverges from the germline segment, which might be a read error. The rearrangement uses TRGV4 and TRGJ1 or TRGJ2. This CDR3 comprises 14 residues. CDR1 and CDR2 (germline): EGSTGY, YDSYTSSV. Here the CDR3 DNA reads TGTGCCACCTGGAATGGGGCCTGGTATTATAAGAAACTCTTT. This encodes CATWNGAWYYKKLF.

This chain joins TRGV9 and TRGJ1 or TRGJ2. V lost 3 bases and J lost 6; bases outside the gene matches: 5. CDR1 GITISATS and CDR2 ISYDGTV come from the germline V gene (reference sequence). The CDR3 runs to 12 residues. Written as DNA, the CDR3 is TGTGCCTTGTGGGAGCCTCCTTATAAGAAACTCTTT. It codes for CALWEPPYKKLF.

This clone was recorded a few times. One end of the junction fails to match germline, which may point to a read error. The chain has TRGV4 and TRGJP2. From germline, CDR1 is EGSTGY and CDR2 YDSYTSSV. This CDR3 is built from 15 residues. CDR3 sequence: CATWDTPGGDWTKTF. The CDR3 bases are TGTGCCACCTGGGATACGCCGGGGGGTGATTGGACCAAGACGTTT.

J is TRGJ1 or TRGJ2 and V is TRGV4. V dropped 0 bases and J dropped 0; count of bases not matched to a gene: 17. The CDR3 has 19 residues. In germline, CDR1 is EGSTGY, CDR2 YDSYTSSV. The CDR3 loop is CATWDGPPYLYTNYYKKLF. Here the CDR3 DNA reads TGTGCCACCTGGGATGGGCCCCCCTATTTGTACACGAATTATTATAAGAAACTCTTT.

This clone was seen only a few times. The rearrangement uses TRGV4 and TRGJ1 or TRGJ2. This CDR3 spans 13 amino acids. Germline CDR1 EGSTGY, CDR2 YDSYTSSV. With V trimmed by 6 bases and J by 12 bases, 17 bases remained unmatched. DNA for the CDR3: TGTGCCACCTGGAAATTGGGCTGTATTCGGAAACTCTTT. The encoded protein is CATWKLGCIRKLF.

In the case of this clone: This same CDR3 is encoded by further DNA sequences in the sample. The chain combines TRGV4 with TRGJ1 or TRGJ2. This CDR3 spans 13 amino acids. J lost 6 bases, V lost 0 bases, and 5 bases had no gene match. Germline loops: CDR1 EGSTGY, CDR2 YDSYTSSV. CDR3 nucleotide sequence: TGTGCCACCTGGGATGGGCCCGGTTATAAGAAACTCTTT. This translates into CATWDGPGYKKLF.

This clone is categorized as medium-sized. V gene TRGV9 combines with J gene TRGJ1 or TRGJ2. Germline V gene lookup returns CDR1 GITISATS and CDR2 ISYDGTV (reference sequence). CDR3 length: 11 amino acids. Unmatched junction bases numbered 7, after V lost 4 bases and J lost 10 bases. For the CDR3, the DNA is TGTGCCTTGTGGGACTCAAAAAAGAAACTCTTT. This encodes CALWDSKKKLF.

This clone was seen a handful of times. The chain recombines TRGV8 with TRGJ1 or TRGJ2. The V and J ends lost 3 bases and 12 bases, in that order; junction bases with no gene match: 5. CDR3 length: 10 residues. Germline CDR1 reads VENAVY; CDR2 reads YDSYNSRV. CDR3 sequence: CATWDLGKLF. CDR3 nucleotide sequence: TGTGCCACCTGGGATCTCGGGAAACTCTTT.

Comment on this clone: Germline is not matched at one junction end, which may reflect a read error. The chain employs TRGV4 and TRGJ1 or TRGJ2. Germline V gene lookup returns CDR1 EGSTGY and CDR2 YDSYTSSV. The CDR3 contains 15 residues. The CDR3 protein is CATWNGPRYDYKKLF. The CDR3 DNA follows: TGTGCCACCTGGAATGGGCCCCGATATGATTATAAGAAACTCTTT.

This clone was counted between two and nine times. The genes are TRGV9 and TRGJP1. Germline values: CDR1 GITISATS, CDR2 ISYDGTV (reference sequence). This CDR3 has 16 amino acids. Trimming removed 4 bases from V and 0 bases from J; junction bases left unmatched: 8. CDR3: CALWEVRDTTGWFKIF. The CDR3 DNA reads as TGTGCCTTGTGGGAAGTACGTGATACCACTGGTTGGTTCAAGATATTT.

The rearrangement links TRGV9 to TRGJ1 or TRGJ2. Germline CDR1 reads GITISATS; CDR2 reads ISYDGTV (reference sequence). The CDR3 has 15 residues. V dropped 0 bases and J dropped 0; count of bases not matched to a gene: 5. In nucleotides, the CDR3 is TGTGCCTTGTGGGAGGTGCATACGAATTATTATAAGAAACTCTTT. Translation: CALWEVHTNYYKKLF.

This clone has more than one count but fewer than ten. The genes are TRGV9 and TRGJ1 or TRGJ2. This CDR3 has 14 amino acids. Germline loops: CDR1 GITISATS, CDR2 ISYDGTV (reference sequence). Trimming removed 5 bases from V and 1 base from J; junction bases left unmatched: 8. The CDR3 DNA sequence: TGTGCCTTGTGGGCCCACCTTAATTATTATAAGAAACTCTTT. This sequence encodes CALWAHLNYYKKLF.

This clone has just a few counts. J is TRGJ1 or TRGJ2 and V is TRGV4. Germline V gene lookup returns CDR1 EGSTGY and CDR2 YDSYTSSV. This CDR3 region has 11 residues. J was trimmed by 6 bases and V by 6 bases; bases with no gene match: 5. The CDR3: CATWCGYKKLF. The DNA for the CDR3 is TGTGCCACCTGGTGCGGTTATAAGAAACTCTTT.

This clone was seen a handful of times. The chain has TRGV4 and TRGJ1 or TRGJ2. The CDR3 covers 13 residues. With V trimmed by 1 base and J by 6 bases, 6 bases remained unmatched. From germline, CDR1 is EGSTGY and CDR2 YDSYTSSV. The CDR3 loop reads CATWDGLAYKKLF. In DNA form, the CDR3 reads TGTGCCACCTGGGATGGATTGGCTTATAAGAAACTCTTT.

This clone showed up just a few times. A read error may explain this, as a much larger clone is one base away. The chain uses TRGV3 and TRGJ1 or TRGJ2. Germline V gene sequence: CDR1 VTNTFY, CDR2 YDVSTARD (reference sequence). The J segment lost 2 bases and the V segment lost 3 bases, leaving 4 bases of the junction unmatched. CDR3 length: 13 residues. In DNA form, the CDR3 reads TGTGCCACCTGGGACGGCCATTATTATAAGAAACTCTTT. Residues: CATWDGHYYKKLF.

There are a few counts of this clone. This chain links TRGV2 with TRGJP2. The J segment lost 3 bases and the V segment lost 5 bases, leaving 9 bases of the junction unmatched. The CDR3 is 15 amino acids. The germline gives CDR1 EGSNGY, CDR2 YDSYNSKV. The CDR3 coding sequence is TGTGCCACCTGGGCCCGGGGAGGTAGTGATTGGATCAAGACGTTT. Its translation is CATWARGGSDWIKTF.

Within the sample, this clone is medium-sized. Other DNA sequences in the same sample also yield this CDR3. The chain couples TRGV2 to TRGJ1 or TRGJ2. CDR1 is EGSNGY, CDR2 YDSYNSKV, per germline. V lost 0 bases, J lost 10 bases, and 12 bases stayed unmatched. The CDR3 has 14 amino acids. The DNA for the CDR3 is TGTGCCACCTGGGACGGGCCGGCCAGGCCCAAGAAACTCTTT. Amino acids: CATWDGPARPKKLF.